This T cell receptor (beta chain) appears in the sequencing data of a study of T cells in localized non-small cell lung cancer. Study-wide results and caveats: Sequence data derive from only one tumor region, so heterogeneity remains possible. The greatest T cell clonality was found in uninvolved adjacent lung (higher than in tumor). A raised T cell density in blood coincided with lengthier overall survival. Appearances in adjacent lung were noted for a median approximately 52 of the top 100 tumor clones.

Germline V gene data show CDR1 as SQVTM and CDR2 as ANQGSEA. The CDR3 length is 14 residues. V lost 5 bases to trimming and J lost 4 bases, with 15 bases between them. This clone was counted a single time. The antigen is undetermined. Repertoires were generated with immunoSEQ multiplex PCR, while TCRdb's copy carries only in-frame clones and drops some. The sample lists about 78,000 clones, 84% seen once, with under 3.5% in the top ten. Sequencing used peripheral blood, obtained before any cancer treatment. This TCR was sampled from a man between 40 and 70 years old with stage I lung adenocarcinoma. V gene TRBV29-1 combines with J gene TRBJ2-1; D may be TRBD1 (7 bases). The CDR3 reads CSVFTGAGYNEQFF. The CDR3 DNA reads as TGCAGCGTTTTTACAGGGGCGGGGTACAATGAGCAGTTCTTC.